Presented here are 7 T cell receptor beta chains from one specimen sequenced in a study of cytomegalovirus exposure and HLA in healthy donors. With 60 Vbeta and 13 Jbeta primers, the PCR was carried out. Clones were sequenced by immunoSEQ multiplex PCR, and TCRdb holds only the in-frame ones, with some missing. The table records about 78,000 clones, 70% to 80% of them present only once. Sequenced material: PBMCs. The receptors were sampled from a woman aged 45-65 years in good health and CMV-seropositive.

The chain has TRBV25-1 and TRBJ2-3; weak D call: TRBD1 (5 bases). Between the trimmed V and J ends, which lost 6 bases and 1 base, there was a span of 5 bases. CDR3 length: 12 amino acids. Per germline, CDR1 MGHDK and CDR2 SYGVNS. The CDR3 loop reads CASSRGTDTQYF. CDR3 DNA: TGTGCCAGCAGCAGGGGCACAGATACGCAGTATTTT.

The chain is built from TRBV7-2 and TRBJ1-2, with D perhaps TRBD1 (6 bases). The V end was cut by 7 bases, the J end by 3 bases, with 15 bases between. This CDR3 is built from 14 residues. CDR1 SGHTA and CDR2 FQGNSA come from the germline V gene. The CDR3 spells CASIMQGNYYGYTF. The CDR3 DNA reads TGTGCCAGCATCATGCAGGGGAACTACTATGGCTACACCTTC.

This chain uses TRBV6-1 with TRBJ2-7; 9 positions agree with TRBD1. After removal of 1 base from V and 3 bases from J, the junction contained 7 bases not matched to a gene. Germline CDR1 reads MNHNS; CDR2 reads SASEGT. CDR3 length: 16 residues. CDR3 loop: CASSEGSGQGNYEQYF. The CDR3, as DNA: TGTGCCAGCAGTGAAGGGTCCGGACAGGGGAACTACGAGCAGTACTTC.

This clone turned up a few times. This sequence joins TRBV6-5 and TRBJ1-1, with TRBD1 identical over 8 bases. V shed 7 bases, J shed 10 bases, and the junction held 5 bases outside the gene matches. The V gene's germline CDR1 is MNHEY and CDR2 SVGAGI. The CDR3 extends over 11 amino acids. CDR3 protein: CASIDRGSAFF. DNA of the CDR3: TGTGCCAGCATCGACAGGGGTTCAGCTTTCTTT.

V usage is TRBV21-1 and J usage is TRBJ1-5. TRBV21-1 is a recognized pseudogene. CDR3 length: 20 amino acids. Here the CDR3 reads CASSRRKWGGPIYSNQPQHF. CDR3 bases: TGTGCCAGCAGCAGACGAAAATGGGGAGGGCCGATTTATAGCAATCAGCCCCAGCATTTT.

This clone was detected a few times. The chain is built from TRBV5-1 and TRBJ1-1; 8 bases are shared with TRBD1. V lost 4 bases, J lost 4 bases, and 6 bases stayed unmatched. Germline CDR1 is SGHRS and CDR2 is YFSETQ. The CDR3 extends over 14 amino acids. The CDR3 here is CASSIGQGPTEAFF. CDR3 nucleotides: TGCGCCAGCAGCATTGGACAGGGACCCACTGAAGCTTTCTTT. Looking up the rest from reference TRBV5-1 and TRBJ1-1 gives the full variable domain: KAGVTQTPRYLIKTRGQQVTLSCSPISGHRSVSWYQQTPGQGLQFLFEYFSETQRNKGNFPGRFSGRQFSNSRSEMNVSTLELGDSALYLCASSIGQGPTEAFFGQGTRLTVV.

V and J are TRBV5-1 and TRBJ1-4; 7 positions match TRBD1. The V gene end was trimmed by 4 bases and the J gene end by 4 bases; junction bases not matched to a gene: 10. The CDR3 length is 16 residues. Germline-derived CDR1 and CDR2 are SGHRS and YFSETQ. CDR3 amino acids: CASSPLRQGDNEKLFF. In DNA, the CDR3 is TGCGCCAGCAGCCCCCTCCGACAGGGCGATAATGAAAAACTGTTTTTT.